Described below is a single T cell receptor beta chain sequence and its context. Its matching antigen is unknown. This sample is part of a study of T cell responses to AZD1222 COVID-19 vaccine. The CDR3 covers 13 residues. Germline-derived CDR1 and CDR2 are MDHEN and SYDVKM. The germline V and J ends were trimmed by 2 bases and 8 bases, with 12 bases remaining between them. Whole-study findings and limits: Donors in the cohort were predominantly white British and more often female, and clonal diversity was possibly underestimated.

Sequenced by immunoSEQ multiplex PCR; TCRdb stores in-frame clones only, minus some. The data show tens of thousands of clones, with 88% seen just once and 10% to 15% held by the top ten. V and J are TRBV28 and TRBJ1-2, with D possibly TRBD1 on 6 matching bases. The sample consisted of peripheral blood, taken on day 0 of AZD1222 vaccination. This receptor was obtained from an adult in good health. The CDR3 loop reads CASSLLQGSGYTF. Here the CDR3 DNA reads TGTGCCAGCAGTTTACTACAGGGAAGCGGCTACACCTTC.